This T cell receptor (beta chain) was recovered during a study of blood T cell repertoires in COVID-19. Study summary: Spain, Italy and the United States supplied samples that represented acute and convalescent COVID-19. Sources were T cells, B-cell-depleted T cells, or PBMCs; the material itself was cDNA or gDNA.

Libraries were prepared by immunoSEQ multiplex PCR; TCRdb keeps only in-frame clonotypes and omits some of them. The data hold about 440,000 clones, with roughly 88% observed a single time. The clonotype was recovered from a woman aged 45 to 65 with COVID-19, enrolled during active disease. The sequenced sample consisted of peripheral blood.

The CDR3 DNA reads TGTGCCAGCAGCTTAGCGATCATGACTAGCGGGTACAATGAGCAGTTCTTC. Protein sequence: CASSLAIMTSGYNEQFF. The rearrangement joins TRBV7-9 to TRBJ2-1; 10 bases map to TRBD2. CDR1 is SEHNR, CDR2 FQNEAQ, per germline (reference sequence). The V segment lost 0 bases and the J segment 4 bases; nucleotides outside the gene matches: 6. This CDR3 spans 17 amino acids.